This passage covers 10 T cell receptor beta chains from one sample sequenced in a study of shared clonotypes between healthy human individuals. Data came from immunoSEQ multiplex PCR; TCRdb stores just in-frame clones and leaves some out. The data contain a few million clones, 95% of them singletons. Sequenced material: naive CD4+ T cells sorted from blood. Subset in this sample: CD45RA+ positively selected. These receptors all stem from a man between 18 and 35 years old in good health.

This clone came up once. The identical CDR3 is also encoded by other nucleotide sequences in the sample. V usage is TRBV30 and J usage is TRBJ2-5; D unresolved. V dropped 2 bases and J dropped 4 bases, with 11 bases sitting between them. CDR3 size: 13 residues. The germline V gene has CDR1 GTSNPN and CDR2 SVGIG (reference sequence). The CDR3 protein is CAWSPLPGETQYF. In DNA form, the CDR3 reads TGTGCCTGGAGTCCCCTCCCAGGAGAGACCCAGTACTTC.

J is TRBJ2-7 and V is TRBV7-2; 11 bases are a match to TRBD2. Germline V gene sequence: CDR1 SGHTA, CDR2 FQGNSA. The CDR3 consists of 14 residues. The trim removed 5 bases at V and 1 base at J, leaving 1 base unmatched. CDR3 residues: CASSPSGRSYEQYF. The CDR3 coding sequence is TGTGCCAGCAGCCCTAGCGGGAGGTCCTACGAGCAGTACTTC.

The chain uses TRBV27 and TRBJ2-3; the match to TRBD2 covers 10 bases. The germline V gene has CDR1 MNHEY and CDR2 SMNVEV (reference sequence). This CDR3 comprises 17 residues. The V and J ends lost 2 bases and 1 base, in that order; junction bases with no gene match: 6. CDR3 residues: CASSLLPGTSGTDTQYF. For the CDR3, the DNA is TGTGCCAGCAGTTTACTACCCGGGACTAGCGGCACAGATACGCAGTATTTT.

This chain connects TRBV25-1 to TRBJ2-3, with D possibly TRBD1 on 6 matching bases. Trimming pared 3 bases from V and 5 bases from J, leaving 15 bases between. This CDR3 is built from 15 residues. Germline lookup yields CDR1 MGHDK and CDR2 SYGVNS. The CDR3 DNA is TGTGCCAGCAGTGATCGGGACAAGTTGGGAGATACGCAGTATTTT. This codes for CASSDRDKLGDTQYF.

V usage is TRBV6-1 and J usage is TRBJ1-3; tentative D call: TRBD1 (6 bases). Trimming cost V 4 bases and J 0 bases, with 13 bases left between them. CDR3 length equals 16 residues. Germline V gives CDR1 MNHNS, CDR2 SASEGT. The CDR3 sequence is CASSAVGAYSGNTIYF. CDR3 DNA sequence: TGTGCCAGCAGTGCGGTGGGGGCCTACTCTGGAAACACCATATATTTT.

The chain uses TRBV5-6 and TRBJ2-1, with a tentative D call TRBD2 (6 bases). V was cut by 4 bases and J by 2 bases, with 16 bases left in between. Germline V gives CDR1 SGHDT, CDR2 YYEEEE. The CDR3 is made up of 16 amino acids. The CDR3 protein is CASSIPGRGTYNEQFF. For the CDR3, the DNA is TGTGCCAGCAGCATCCCCGGGAGAGGCACCTACAATGAGCAGTTCTTC. The whole variable domain, filled in from reference TRBV5-6 and TRBJ2-1, reads DAGVTQSPTHLIKTRGQQVTLRCSPKSGHDTVSWYQQALGQGPQFIFQYYEEEERQRGNFPDRFSGHQFPNYSSELNVNALLLGDSALYLCASSIPGRGTYNEQFFGPGTRLTVL.

V gene TRBV5-1 combines with J gene TRBJ2-3; 8 bases agree with TRBD2. Germline CDR1 reads SGHRS; CDR2 reads YFSETQ. The V segment lost 8 bases and the J segment 0 bases; nucleotides outside the gene matches: 14. The CDR3 has 17 amino acids. CDR3 in amino acids: CASLPGARGGSTDTQYF. In nucleotides, the CDR3 is TGCGCCAGTCTTCCCGGCGCTCGGGGGGGTAGCACAGATACGCAGTATTTT. Drawing the rest from reference TRBV5-1 and TRBJ2-3, the complete variable domain is KAGVTQTPRYLIKTRGQQVTLSCSPISGHRSVSWYQQTPGQGLQFLFEYFSETQRNKGNFPGRFSGRQFSNSRSEMNVSTLELGDSALYLCASLPGARGGSTDTQYFGPGTRLTVL.

This clone was seen a single time. The chain links TRBV15 to TRBJ1-2; no firm D call. The CDR3 covers 14 residues. V dropped 1 base and J dropped 1 base, with 7 bases sitting between them. Germline CDR1 is LNHNV and CDR2 is YYDKDF (reference sequence). The CDR3 loop is CATSRGNVNYGYTF. CDR3 DNA sequence: TGTGCCACCAGCAGAGGGAATGTTAACTATGGCTACACCTTC.

The genes are TRBV29-1 and TRBJ2-3, with 10 bases lining up with TRBD2. Germline loops: CDR1 SQVTM, CDR2 ANQGSEA. The junction had 5 bases not matched to a gene; V was cut back by 4 bases and J by 4 bases. The CDR3 sequence is 14 residues long. In DNA form, the CDR3 reads TGCAGCGTTGGGGTAGCGGGGGGCTCAGATACGCAGTATTTT. The encoded protein is CSVGVAGGSDTQYF.

The chain couples TRBV6-5 to TRBJ2-2; D may be TRBD2 (6 bases). CDR1 is MNHEY, CDR2 SVGAGI, per germline. This CDR3 is built from 15 residues. Trimming stripped 5 bases from V and 1 base from J, with 11 bases between. CDR3 loop: CASSPGLLNTGELFF. The CDR3 region has the DNA TGTGCCAGCAGTCCGGGACTCCTGAACACCGGGGAGCTGTTTTTT.